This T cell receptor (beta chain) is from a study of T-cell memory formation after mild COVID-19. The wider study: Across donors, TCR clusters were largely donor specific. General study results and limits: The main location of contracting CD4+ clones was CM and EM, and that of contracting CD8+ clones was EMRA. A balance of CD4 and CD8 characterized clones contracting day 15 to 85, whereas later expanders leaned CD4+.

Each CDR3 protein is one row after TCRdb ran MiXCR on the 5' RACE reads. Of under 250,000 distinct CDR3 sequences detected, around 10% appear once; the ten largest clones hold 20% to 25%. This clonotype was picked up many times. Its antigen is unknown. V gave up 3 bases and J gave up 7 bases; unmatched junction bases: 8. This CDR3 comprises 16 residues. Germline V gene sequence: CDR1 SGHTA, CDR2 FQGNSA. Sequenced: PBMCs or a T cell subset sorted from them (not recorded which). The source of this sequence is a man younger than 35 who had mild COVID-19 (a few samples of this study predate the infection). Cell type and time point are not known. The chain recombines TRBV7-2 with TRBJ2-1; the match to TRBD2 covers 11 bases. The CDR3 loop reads CASSFSGGAFGNEQFF. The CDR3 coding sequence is TGTGCCAGCAGCTTTAGCGGGGGGGCCTTCGGGAATGAGCAGTTCTTC.